This T cell receptor (beta chain) came from a study of T cell responses to AZD1222 COVID-19 vaccine. The repertoire was sequenced with immunoSEQ multiplex PCR; TCRdb's copy has only in-frame clones and lacks some. The data show 150,000 to 170,000 clones, around 89% seen once. The trim removed 4 bases at V and 9 bases at J, leaving 18 bases unmatched. From germline, CDR1 is SGHRS and CDR2 YFSETQ. The CDR3 is 17 amino acids. The source of this sequence is an adult in good health. The input for sequencing was peripheral blood, taken on day 0 of AZD1222 vaccination. V gene TRBV5-1 combines with J gene TRBJ2-3; TRBD1 matches 9 bases. The CDR3 loop reads CASSRQPGQGPEGTQYF. As DNA, the CDR3 is TGCGCCAGCAGCCGTCAACCGGGACAGGGCCCGGAGGGGACGCAGTATTTT. Based on the CDR3 plus reference TRBV5-1 and TRBJ2-3, the full variable domain is KAGVTQTPRYLIKTRGQQVTLSCSPISGHRSVSWYQQTPGQGLQFLFEYFSETQRNKGNFPGRFSGRQFSNSRSEMNVSTLELGDSALYLCASSRQPGQGPEGTQYFGPGTRLTVL.